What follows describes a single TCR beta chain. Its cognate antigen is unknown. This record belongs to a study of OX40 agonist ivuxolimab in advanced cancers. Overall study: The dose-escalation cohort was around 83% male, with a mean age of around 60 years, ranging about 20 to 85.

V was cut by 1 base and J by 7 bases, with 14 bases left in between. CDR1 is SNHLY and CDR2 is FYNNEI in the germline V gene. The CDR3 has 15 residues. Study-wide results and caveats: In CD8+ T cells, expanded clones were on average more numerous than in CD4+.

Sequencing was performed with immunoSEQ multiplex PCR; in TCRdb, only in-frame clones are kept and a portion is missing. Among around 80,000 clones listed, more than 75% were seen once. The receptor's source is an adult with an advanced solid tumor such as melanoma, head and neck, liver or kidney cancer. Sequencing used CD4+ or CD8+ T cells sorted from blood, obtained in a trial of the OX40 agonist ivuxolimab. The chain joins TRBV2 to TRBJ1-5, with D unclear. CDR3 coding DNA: TGTGCCAGCAGTGAAGAGGGAGGGATTGGGCAGCCCCAGCATTTT. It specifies CASSEEGGIGQPQHF.